The 29 T cell receptor beta chains below were found in one sample sequenced in a study of blood T cell repertoires in COVID-19. Produced via immunoSEQ multiplex PCR; TCRdb's table is partial and in-frame only. The table shows 200,000 to 250,000 clones, with 83% occurring only once. The sample taken for sequencing was peripheral blood. The receptors here all came from a young woman with COVID-19, enrolled during active disease.

CDR3 sequence reads: CASSSPSLAGASVDTQYF. The CDR3 DNA sequence: TGTGCCAGCAGCTCGCCTTCGTTAGCGGGGGCGAGCGTAGATACGCAGTATTTT. The rearrangement links TRBV13 to TRBJ2-3, with TRBD2 matching 9 bases. Germline assignment: CDR1 PRHDT and CDR2 FYEKMQ (reference sequence). The J segment lost 5 bases and the V segment lost 4 bases, leaving 16 bases of the junction unmatched. This CDR3 region has 18 residues.

This chain joins TRBV5-4 and TRBJ1-2; 7 nucleotides agree with TRBD1. This CDR3 contains 15 residues. V was pared by 4 bases and J by 5 bases, with 11 bases of the junction left unmatched. CDR1 is SGHNT, CDR2 YYREEE, per germline (reference sequence). Here the CDR3 reads CASSQKPGQIYGYTF. In DNA form, the CDR3 reads TGTGCCAGCAGCCAAAAACCGGGACAGATATATGGCTACACCTTC.

The chain is built from TRBV5-6 and TRBJ2-3, with TRBD2 identical over 9 bases. V was clipped by 4 bases and J by 2 bases; unmatched bases: 5. Germline V gene data show CDR1 as SGHDT and CDR2 as YYEEEE. The CDR3 has 15 amino acids. CDR3 DNA sequence: TGTGCCAGCAGCCAGGGACTAGCTAACACAGATACGCAGTATTTT. Translated: CASSQGLANTDTQYF.

The chain uses TRBV7-2 and TRBJ2-3; possible D gene TRBD2, 6 bases. The CDR3 is 18 residues long. Germline V gene data show CDR1 as SGHTA and CDR2 as FQGNSA. Trimming removed 1 base at V and 1 base at J, with 18 bases between. CDR3 loop: CASSLVEGGSYGTDTQYF. The CDR3 DNA reads as TGTGCCAGCAGCTTAGTGGAGGGTGGGAGTTACGGCACAGATACGCAGTATTTT.

This chain joins TRBV5-1 and TRBJ1-3; 10 bases are shared with TRBD1. J lost 2 bases, V lost 4 bases, and 9 bases had no gene match. The CDR3 covers 17 residues. Germline CDR1 reads SGHRS; CDR2 reads YFSETQ. The CDR3 sequence is CASSGTPGQGPGNTIYF. The CDR3 DNA reads as TGCGCCAGCAGCGGCACACCGGGACAGGGGCCTGGAAACACCATATATTTT.

V and J are TRBV5-6 and TRBJ1-2, with 8 positions matching TRBD1. Trimming cost V 2 bases and J 5 bases; bases outside gene matches: 5. CDR3 length: 14 residues. Germline V gene sequence: CDR1 SGHDT, CDR2 YYEEEE. Written as DNA, the CDR3 is TGTGCCAGCAGCTTCGACAGGGGCGCATATGGCTACACCTTC. Translation: CASSFDRGAYGYTF.

The chain employs TRBV3-1 (or the pseudogene TRBV3-2) and TRBJ2-7, with 8 positions matching TRBD1. The length of the CDR3 is 16 residues. V was clipped by 1 base and J by 3 bases; unmatched bases: 8. The germline CDR1 and CDR2 sequences are LGHDT and YNNKEL (reference sequence). CDR3 in amino acids: CASSQAGQGARYEQYF. The CDR3 DNA reads as TGTGCCAGCAGCCAAGCGGGGCAGGGGGCACGCTACGAGCAGTACTTC.

The V and J genes are TRBV9 and TRBJ2-7, with 9 nucleotides matching TRBD2. J was trimmed by 6 bases and V by 0 bases; bases with no gene match: 7. The CDR3 is 15 residues long. The germline gives CDR1 SGDLS, CDR2 YYNGEE. The CDR3 is CASSVGVAGVVEQYF. The DNA of the CDR3 is TGTGCCAGCAGCGTAGGGGTAGCGGGAGTTGTCGAGCAGTACTTC.

The chain has TRBV25-1 and TRBJ1-5, with 8 bases lining up with TRBD1. The CDR3 runs 13 residues. Losses at the gene ends were 6 bases for V and 5 bases for J; bases not matched to a gene: 3. Germline CDR1 MGHDK, CDR2 SYGVNS. This CDR3 is CASSGTGHQPQHF. The CDR3 coding sequence is TGTGCCAGCAGCGGGACAGGCCATCAGCCCCAGCATTTT.

The V and J genes are TRBV2 and TRBJ1-4; TRBD1 matches 10 bases. The CDR3 sequence is 14 residues long. J was trimmed by 6 bases and V by 6 bases; bases with no gene match: 4. CDR1 and CDR2 from the germline V gene are SNHLY and FYNNEI. The CDR3 protein is CASSLGQGHEKLFF. CDR3 bases: TGTGCCAGCAGCTTGGGACAGGGGCATGAAAAACTGTTTTTT.

This clone was counted a single time. The rearrangement joins TRBV6-5 to TRBJ1-1; perhaps TRBD1 as D (5 bases). Germline V gene data show CDR1 as MNHEY and CDR2 as SVGAGI. The CDR3 totals 16 residues. The V and J ends lost 0 bases and 3 bases respectively, with 14 bases between them. The chain's CDR3 is CASSYSAYWGDTEAFF. The DNA of the CDR3 is TGTGCCAGCAGTTACTCGGCATATTGGGGGGACACTGAAGCTTTCTTT.

The chain combines TRBV27 with TRBJ2-7; D possibly corresponds to TRBD1 (6 bases). The CDR3 consists of 11 residues. V dropped 10 bases and J dropped 3 bases, with 10 bases sitting between them. CDR1 and CDR2 from the germline V gene are MNHEY and SMNVEV (reference sequence). DNA for the CDR3: TGTGCCACCACACAGGGCTACGAGCAGTACTTC. Encoded protein: CATTQGYEQYF.

The chain combines TRBV30 with TRBJ2-3; 16 bases agree with TRBD2. Germline CDR1 and CDR2: GTSNPN and SVGIG (reference sequence). This CDR3 comprises 16 residues. Germline trimming cut 4 bases from V and 10 bases from J; bases unmatched to any gene: 11. The DNA for the CDR3 is TGTGCCTGGATCCCGGGACTAGCGGGGGGGCCTGATTCGCAGTATTTT. It specifies CAWIPGLAGGPDSQYF.

The J gene is TRBJ1-4, the V gene TRBV19, with 7 bases aligning to TRBD1. With V trimmed by 5 bases and J by 4 bases, 4 bases remained unmatched. Germline V lookup: CDR1 LNHDA, CDR2 SQIVND (reference sequence). The CDR3 runs 14 residues. The CDR3, as DNA: TGTGCCAGTAGTGCCGGGACAGTTAATGAAAAACTGTTTTTT. As protein: CASSAGTVNEKLFF.

This chain connects TRBV7-9 to TRBJ2-2, with TRBD2 matching over 8 bases. The CDR3 totals 15 residues. CDR1 SEHNR and CDR2 FQNEAQ come from the germline V gene (reference sequence). V shed 5 bases and J 6 bases; nucleotides not matched to a gene: 8. CDR3 coding DNA: TGTGCCAGCAGCCCCGGGGGGGGACGCCCCGGGGAGCTGTTTTTT. Protein product: CASSPGGGRPGELFF.

This clone came up once. The chain is built from TRBV18 and TRBJ2-5; 8 positions match TRBD2. The CDR3 has 15 residues. Germline CDR1 KGHSH, CDR2 LQKENI. V dropped 3 bases and J dropped 3; count of bases not matched to a gene: 6. CDR3 region: CASSPLGSGKETQYF. CDR3 nucleotides: TGTGCCAGCTCACCGTTGGGTAGCGGGAAAGAGACCCAGTACTTC.

V usage is TRBV7-9 and J usage is TRBJ2-7; a weak D match, TRBD2 (7 bases). The CDR3 length is 14 residues. Germline V gene lookup returns CDR1 SEHNR and CDR2 FQNEAQ (reference sequence). V was pared by 3 bases and J by 6 bases, with 15 bases between. DNA of the CDR3: TGTGCCAGCAGCTTCCTTATAGGGGGGGCCGAGCAGTACTTC. Its translation is CASSFLIGGAEQYF.

V and J are TRBV5-5 and TRBJ1-2; unclear D gene. Germline V gene sequence: CDR1 SGHKS, CDR2 YYEKEE (reference sequence). The V gene lost 2 bases and the J gene lost 7 bases, with 9 bases spanning the gap. This CDR3 spans 12 amino acids. The CDR3, as DNA: TGTGCCAGCAGCTTTGAGAGGGTTGGCTACACCTTC. This codes for CASSFERVGYTF.

The chain is built from TRBV14 and TRBJ2-5; 7 bases are shared with TRBD1. This CDR3 spans 14 amino acids. The J segment lost 5 bases and the V segment lost 4 bases, leaving 7 bases of the junction unmatched. The germline gives CDR1 SGHDN, CDR2 FVKESK. This chain's CDR3 is CASSPWTGTETQYF. As DNA, the CDR3 is TGTGCCAGCAGCCCTTGGACAGGAACCGAGACCCAGTACTTC.

This rearrangement joins TRBV9 to TRBJ2-1, with D tentatively TRBD1 (8 bases). The CDR3 spans 13 residues. Germline CDR1 is SGDLS and CDR2 is YYNGEE. Trimming took off 2 bases at V and 9 bases at J, with 12 bases between the two ends. CDR3 amino acids: CASSVNRGGEQFF. The CDR3 DNA follows: TGTGCCAGCAGCGTTAACAGGGGGGGTGAGCAGTTCTTC.

V usage is TRBV19 and J usage is TRBJ2-7; tentatively, D is TRBD2 (5 bases). V was pared by 1 base and J by 2 bases, with 12 bases between. The CDR3 spans 15 residues. In germline, CDR1 is LNHDA, CDR2 SQIVND (reference sequence). As DNA, the CDR3 is TGTGCCAGTAGTATAGTGAGCGGTGGGACCTACGAGCAGTACTTC. Its protein is CASSIVSGGTYEQYF.

This chain links TRBV10-2 with TRBJ2-3; possible D gene TRBD2, 6 bases. Germline assignment: CDR1 WSHSY and CDR2 SAAADI. With 6 bases removed from V and 0 bases from J, the gap between germline ends came to 13 bases. The CDR3 covers 15 residues. DNA of the CDR3: TGCGCCAGCAGGTCAACGGGGACTAGCACAGATACGCAGTATTTT. Translation: CASRSTGTSTDTQYF.

V gene TRBV29-1 combines with J gene TRBJ1-2, with D perhaps TRBD1 (5 bases). V lost 3 bases and J lost 7, with 9 bases in between. The CDR3 runs 11 residues. Looked up from germline, CDR1 is SQVTM and CDR2 is ANQGSEA. CDR3 residues: CSVDTGGGYTF. Written as DNA, the CDR3 is TGCAGCGTTGACACGGGGGGTGGCTACACCTTC. The full variable domain, rest sourced from reference TRBV29-1 and TRBJ1-2, is SAVISQKPSRDICQRGTSLTIQCQVDSQVTMMFWYRQQPGQSLTLIATANQGSEATYESGFVIDKFPISRPNLTFSTLTVSNMSPEDSSIYLCSVDTGGGYTFGSGTRLTVV.

This clone was observed a single time. V is TRBV30 and J is TRBJ2-4; weak D call: TRBD2 (5 bases). The length of the CDR3 is 13 residues. Trimming took 2 bases from V and 6 from J, leaving 11 bases between them. Per the germline V gene, CDR1 is GTSNPN and CDR2 is SVGIG (reference sequence). The CDR3 coding sequence is TGTGCCTGGAGTCTTTTAGAGGGAAACATTCAGTACTTC. Protein sequence: CAWSLLEGNIQYF.

CDR3: CASSGTSGRTDTQYF. The CDR3 DNA reads TGTGCCAGCAGCGGGACTAGCGGGAGGACAGATACGCAGTATTTT. The V and J genes are TRBV2 and TRBJ2-3; 15 nucleotides align to TRBD2. This CDR3 spans 15 amino acids. Germline V gives CDR1 SNHLY, CDR2 FYNNEI. Trimming took 6 bases from V and 3 from J; bases not matched to a gene: 1.

J is TRBJ2-7 and V is TRBV7-2, with 11 bases lining up with TRBD2. V dropped 5 bases and J dropped 2; count of bases not matched to a gene: 5. CDR3 size: 15 residues. Germline CDR1 is SGHTA and CDR2 is FQGNSA. The CDR3 region has the DNA TGTGCCAGCAGCGATGGGACTAGCGGTACCTACGAGCAGTACTTC. This gives the protein CASSDGTSGTYEQYF.

This rearrangement joins TRBV6-5 to TRBJ2-7, with D possibly being TRBD1 (7 bases). The ends were cut back, 10 bases at V and 0 bases at J, with 13 bases in the middle. This CDR3 region has 13 residues. CDR1 is MNHEY and CDR2 is SVGAGI in the germline V gene. The CDR3 here is CATEGASSYEQYF. As DNA, the CDR3 is TGTGCCACGGAGGGGGCCAGCTCCTACGAGCAGTACTTC.

J is TRBJ2-4 and V is TRBV19; D is uncertain. This CDR3 comprises 18 residues. V dropped 0 bases and J dropped 0 bases, with 15 bases sitting between them. The V gene's germline CDR1 is LNHDA and CDR2 SQIVND (reference sequence). The CDR3 DNA reads TGTGCCAGTAGTATAGATAGGCGTGAAGGAGTAGCCAAAAACATTCAGTACTTC. It encodes CASSIDRREGVAKNIQYF.

The chain couples TRBV5-5 to TRBJ1-5, with D perhaps matching TRBD1 (6 bases). The CDR3 loop spans 18 amino acids. Germline assignment: CDR1 SGHKS and CDR2 YYEKEE (reference sequence). V lost 2 bases and J 7 bases, leaving 25 bases between the germline ends. The DNA for the CDR3 is TGTGCCAGCAGCTTTGGTTGGGGGCCGTACGGGTTCGACCAGCCCCAGCATTTT. Translating gives CASSFGWGPYGFDQPQHF. The whole variable domain, filled in from reference TRBV5-5 and TRBJ1-5, reads DAGVTQSPTHLIKTRGQQVTLRCSPISGHKSVSWYQQVLGQGPQFIFQYYEKEERGRGNFPDRFSARQFPNYSSELNVNALLLGDSALYLCASSFGWGPYGFDQPQHFGDGTRLSIL.